This TCR beta chain was observed in a study of CD8 T cells in ankylosing spondylitis. With respect to this clonotype: Its antigen is not known.

The ends were cut back, 7 bases at V and 2 bases at J, with 15 bases in the middle. Per germline, CDR1 MDHEN and CDR2 SYDVKM. CDR3 length: 16 amino acids. General study findings and limits: Disease-linked clones reportedly concentrated significantly in matched ankylosing spondylitis synovial fluid.

Scientists made TCR beta libraries using quantitative 5'-RACE with molecular barcodes. TCRdb used MiXCR to reprocess the 5' RACE reads, holding one entry per CDR3 protein. The profile shows around 340,000 distinct CDR3 sequences, approximately 22% of them singletons. Sample: blood, either unsorted or a sorted T cell fraction (not recorded which). The rearrangement uses TRBV28 and TRBJ2-6; weak D call: TRBD1 (6 bases). The TCR sequence derives from a male donor with ankylosing spondylitis or in good health (not recorded which). CDR3 amino acids: CASTLIRTAGANVLTF. Here the CDR3 DNA reads TGTGCCAGCACCCTCATTCGGACAGCTGGGGCCAACGTCCTGACTTTC.